This passage covers 28 T cell receptor delta chains from one sample sequenced in a study of γδ T cells in repeated Plasmodium falciparum infection. Vgamma9/Vdelta2+ and Vdelta2-negative gammadelta T cells were flow-sorted from PBMC for bulk sequencing. TCRdb re-called the multiplex PCR reads with CATT. This sample has some 100,000 delta-chain clones, with around 1.4% found just once. The specimen sequenced was gamma-delta T cells from blood. These receptors came from a pool of human donors (malaria-infected and uninfected, not separated).

This clone has more than one count but fewer than ten. The TCRdb protein comes from a much larger clone and disagrees with this DNA's translation at residue 15, likely due to a read error; the protein given here is derived from the DNA. The J gene is TRDJ3, the V gene TRDV2; 8 bases agree with TRDD3. The J gene, absent from TCRdb, was called here by matching the DNA to germline. The CDR3 has 18 amino acids. CDR1 and CDR2 (germline): GEAIGNYY, EKD. Here the CDR3 DNA reads TGTGCCTGTGATCACTGGGGGCTTAGCTCCTGGGACACCCGACGGATGTTTTTC. Its translation is CACDHWGLSSWDTRRMFF.

There are many counts of this clone. The CDR3 bases are TGTGCTCTTGGGGAACACGGCCGACGGGGGGATCATAAACTCATCTTT. This encodes CALGEHGRRGDHKLIF. This chain joins TRDV1 and TRDJ1; 7 nucleotides match TRDD3. As TCRdb names no J gene, one was assigned here on the basis of a DNA match to germline. Germline trimming cut 1 base from V and 6 bases from J; bases unmatched to any gene: 11. The germline CDR1 and CDR2 sequences are TSWWSYY and QGS. The CDR3 is 16 amino acids.

In this sample, this clone turned up a few times. The protein that TCRdb holds for this DNA derives from a much larger clone and differs from the translated DNA at residue 6, which likely indicates a read error; the protein shown here is translated from the DNA. The chain has TRDV1 and TRDJ1; 13 nucleotides line up with TRDD3. The CDR3 runs 27 residues. Germline V gives CDR1 TSWWSYY, CDR2 QGS. The V segment lost 1 base and the J segment 0 bases; nucleotides outside the gene matches: 32. In nucleotides, the CDR3 is TGTGCTCTTGGGGAACCAATTTTGGCTACTCGCCATACTGGGGGATACGCGATAGGGAGGTACACCGATAAACTCATCTTT. Amino acid sequence: CALGEPILATRHTGGYAIGRYTDKLIF.

Comment on this clone: A far larger clone is only one base removed, so a read error is likely. Other DNA sequences in this specimen translate into the identical CDR3. The chain joins TRDV1 to TRDJ1; a possible D gene is TRDD3 (6 bases). TCRdb gives no J gene; it was assigned here by matching the DNA to germline. The V gene's germline CDR1 is TSWWSYY and CDR2 QGS. Trimming took off 2 bases at V and 4 bases at J, with 29 bases between the two ends. CDR3 length: 20 amino acids. DNA of the CDR3: TGTGCTCTTGGGGAAGGAGCGCCTTTACGTCCGGGGGACACAGTCGATAAACTCATCTTT. The encoded protein is CALGEGAPLRPGDTVDKLIF.

There are a few counts of this clone. The TCRdb record carries a much larger clone's protein, which differs from this DNA's translation at residue 8; a read error is the likely cause, and the protein listed here is the DNA translation. The chain employs TRDV3 and TRDJ1; 8 bases match TRDD3. Here the J gene was assigned by germline matching of the DNA, as TCRdb has none. V was pared by 2 bases and J by 4 bases, with 18 bases of the junction left unmatched. This CDR3 region has 17 residues. Germline V gene lookup returns CDR1 TVYSNPD and CDR2 GDNSRS (reference sequence). The DNA for the CDR3 is TGTGCCTTTGATACTGGGGGGGGTATCTCCCGTATCGATAAACTCATCTTT. The encoded protein is CAFDTGGGISRIDKLIF.

Remarks on this clone: The protein TCRdb gives is from a much larger clone and does not agree with this DNA's translation at residue 18, likely a read error; the protein shown here comes from the DNA. The chain combines TRDV1 with TRDJ1; 10 bases fit TRDD3. Here the J gene was assigned by germline matching of the DNA, as TCRdb has none. J was trimmed by 3 bases and V by 2 bases; bases with no gene match: 27. The CDR3 spans 23 residues. Germline-derived CDR1 and CDR2 are TSWWSYY and QGS. CDR3 nucleotides: TGTGCTCTTGGGGAAGGTTCTTTCCCTTCGTTCGTACTGGGGGATGGATACGCCGATAAACTCATCTTT. Its translation is CALGEGSFPSFVLGDGYADKLIF.

This clone was found a few times. A read error likely explains this, since a far larger clone differs by one base. The same CDR3 is also encoded by other DNA sequences in this sample. This chain joins TRDV2 and TRDJ1, with D maybe TRDD3 (5 bases). Because TCRdb records no J gene, it was assigned here through a match of the DNA to germline. Per the germline V gene, CDR1 is GEAIGNYY and CDR2 is EKD. The CDR3 has 20 residues. V was pared by 2 bases and J by 2 bases, with 29 bases between. CDR3 in amino acids: CACDRRYWVTKGRTTDKLIF. CDR3 DNA: TGTGCCTGTGACAGACGGTATTGGGTCACCAAGGGGAGGACGACCGATAAACTCATCTTT.

In this sample, this clone turned up a few times. This chain links TRDV1 with TRDJ1; D is perhaps TRDD2 (5 bases). TCRdb gives no J gene; it was assigned here by matching the DNA to germline. Trimming pared 4 bases from V and 7 bases from J, leaving 13 bases between. The germline gives CDR1 TSWWSYY, CDR2 QGS. The CDR3 spans 13 residues. The CDR3 DNA sequence: TGTGCTCTTGGGGTCATTTCCTTTAGTAAACTCATCTTT. Translated: CALGVISFSKLIF.

The sample holds a few counts of this clone. The V call is TRDV1, the J call TRDJ1; 8 bases fit TRDD2. Because TCRdb records no J gene, it was assigned here through a match of the DNA to germline. The germline V gene has CDR1 TSWWSYY and CDR2 QGS. This CDR3 is 25 amino acids long. V lost 3 bases and J lost 2; bases outside the gene matches: 35. The CDR3 sequence: CALGDPRHFLLGGDTCPVTTDKLIF. The CDR3 nucleotides are TGTGCTCTTGGGGACCCTCGCCACTTCCTACTAGGGGGAGATACTTGTCCCGTCACGACCGATAAACTCATCTTT.

As regards this clone: This DNA's translation and the protein TCRdb lists, from a much larger clone, do not match at residue 13, likely due to a read error; the protein shown is translated from the DNA. The V gene corresponds to TRDV1; no J gene was called. The germline gives CDR1 TSWWSYY, CDR2 QGS. This CDR3 has 14 residues. CDR3 sequence: CALGEWPHTDKLTF. For the CDR3, the DNA is TGTGCTCTTGGGGAATGGCCCCACACCGATAAACTCACCTTT.

This clone was recorded many times. TCRdb's entry gives the protein of a much larger clone, which mismatches this DNA's translation at residue 7, likely from a read error; the protein reported here is translated from the DNA. The chain joins TRDV1 to TRDJ1; 9 bases are a match to TRDD3. Germline V lookup: CDR1 TSWWSYY, CDR2 QGS. There are 18 residues in the CDR3. The V segment lost 0 bases and the J segment 7 bases; nucleotides outside the gene matches: 15. The CDR3 sequence is CALGELYYWGTPYSKLIF. CDR3 sequence (DNA): TGTGCTCTTGGGGAACTGTACTACTGGGGGACCCCCTATAGTAAACTCATCTTT.

This clone was observed a few times. The protein held in TCRdb is that of a much larger clone and does not match this DNA's translation at residue 4, likely because of a read error; the protein shown is translated from the DNA. The chain carries TRDV2 and TRDJ3; TRDD3 matches at 10 bases. TCRdb gives no J gene; it was assigned here by matching the DNA to germline. The CDR3 runs to 16 residues. J lost 4 bases, V lost 6 bases, and 5 bases had no gene match. The V gene's germline CDR1 is GEAIGNYY and CDR2 EKD. For the CDR3, the DNA is TGTGCCTGTAACGTACTGGGGGATTGGGACACCCGACAGATGTTTTTC. It translates to CACNVLGDWDTRQMFF.

As regards this clone: With only one base between it and a far larger clone, this is likely a read error. Different DNA sequences within this sample yield the same CDR3. This rearrangement joins TRDV2 to TRDJ2; 9 bases map to TRDD3. Unmatched junction bases numbered 2, after V lost 7 bases and J lost 3 bases. This CDR3 region has 13 residues. The germline V gene encodes CDR1 GEAIGNYY and CDR2 EKD. CDR3 in amino acids: CACDWGMTAQLFF. The CDR3 DNA is TGTGCCTGCGACTGGGGGATGACAGCACAACTCTTCTTT.

With respect to this clone: TCRdb's protein, taken from a much larger clone, differs from this DNA's translation at residue 5, likely owing to a read error; the protein displayed comes from the DNA. This rearrangement joins TRDV2 to TRDJ1, with 10 bases identical to TRDD3. V was pared by 2 bases and J by 2 bases, with 7 bases of the junction left unmatched. CDR3 length: 16 residues. Germline V CDR1 and CDR2: GEAIGNYY, EKD. Written as DNA, the CDR3 is TGTGCCTGTGACAACGTGGGGGATACTGAGACCGATAAACTCATCTTT. The encoded protein is CACDNVGDTETDKLIF.

By frequency in the sample, this clone is medium-sized. Other nucleotide sequences in the sample specify the same CDR3. The chain carries TRDV1 and TRDJ1; D is possibly TRDD2 (5 bases). Trimming took 0 bases from V and 0 from J, leaving 17 bases between them. Germline CDR1 and CDR2: TSWWSYY and QGS. The CDR3 runs to 18 residues. CDR3 in amino acids: CALGELFRRPLYTDKLIF. The CDR3 DNA follows: TGTGCTCTTGGGGAACTCTTCCGCCGACCACTGTACACCGATAAACTCATCTTT.

Worth noting for this clone: TCRdb lists the protein of a much larger clone for this DNA, which differs at residue 17, so this is likely a read error; the protein given here is translated from the DNA itself. The chain couples TRDV1 to TRDJ1; 12 bases match TRDD3. Per germline, CDR1 TSWWSYY and CDR2 QGS. The CDR3 length is 19 residues. The CDR3 bases are TGTGCTCTTGGGGAGATTTCCGGCTGGGGGATACGTGGAACCGATAAACCCATCTTC. This codes for CALGEISGWGIRGTDKPIF.

With respect to this clone: This likely traces to a read error, being one base from a far larger clone. Other DNA sequences of this sample code for an identical CDR3. The gene calls are TRDV1 and TRDJ1; weak D call: TRDD3 (10 bases). TCRdb is silent on the J gene; assignment here came from matching the DNA to germline. Trimming removed 0 bases at V and 1 base at J, with 45 bases between. This CDR3 has 27 amino acids. Per the germline V gene, CDR1 is TSWWSYY and CDR2 is QGS. This chain's CDR3 is CALGELQIPSYVFRGGYDYRLTDKLIF. The CDR3 region has the DNA TGTGCTCTTGGGGAACTTCAAATTCCTTCCTACGTCTTTCGAGGGGGATACGATTACCGGCTCACCGATAAACTCATCTTT.

This clone has more than one count but fewer than ten. TCRdb's protein for this DNA is that of a much larger clone and differs from the translation at residue 13, likely a read error; the protein shown is the DNA translation. J is TRDJ1 and V is TRDV2, with a tentative D call TRDD3 (6 bases). In germline, CDR1 is GEAIGNYY, CDR2 EKD. The CDR3 covers 18 residues. V dropped 0 bases and J dropped 3 bases, with 22 bases sitting between them. The CDR3 sequence: CACDTLSPRDTGSDKLIF. DNA for the CDR3: TGTGCCTGTGACACCCTTTCTCCAAGAGATACGGGGTCCGATAAACTCATCTTT.

There are many counts of this clone. The DNA for the CDR3 is TGTGCCTGTGTTTCCCTGGGGGATACATTTTGGACCGATAAACTCATCTTT. It is translated as CACVSLGDTFWTDKLIF. V and J are TRDV2 and TRDJ1; 11 positions match TRDD3. Germline V gene data show CDR1 as GEAIGNYY and CDR2 as EKD. The CDR3 contains 17 residues. The junction had 12 bases not matched to a gene; V was cut back by 5 bases and J by 2 bases.

Details on this clone: The translation of this DNA and the TCRdb protein of a much larger clone differ at residue 11, probably owing to a read error; the protein shown here is translated from the DNA. The CDR3 spells CALGELLPLGGVYTDKLIF. The CDR3, as DNA: TGTGCTCTTGGGGAACTCCTACCTCTGGGGGGCGTGTACACCGATAAACTCATCTTT. V usage is TRDV1 and J usage is TRDJ1; 7 bases map to TRDD3. TCRdb is silent on the J gene; assignment here came from matching the DNA to germline. The junction had 13 bases not matched to a gene; V was cut back by 0 bases and J by 0 bases. The germline gives CDR1 TSWWSYY, CDR2 QGS. The CDR3 spans 19 residues.

This clone was picked up a small number of times. With only one base between it and a far larger clone, this is likely a read error. Distinct nucleotide sequences in the sample also encode this CDR3. The gene calls are TRDV1 and TRDJ1; 7 positions agree with TRDD2. In the absence of a J gene in TCRdb, the DNA was matched to germline to assign it here. The CDR3 consists of 21 residues. Germline values: CDR1 TSWWSYY, CDR2 QGS. The CDR3 is CALGEPIRISYGVSYTDKLIF. The CDR3 nucleotides read TGTGCTCTTGGAGAACCGATCCGAATTTCCTACGGGGTCTCGTACACCGATAAACTCATCTTT.

This clone has a handful of counts. Since a much larger clone is just one base distant, this may be a read error. The chain combines TRDV2 with TRDJ3, with TRDD3 matching 8 bases. The J gene, left out of TCRdb, was set here by checking the DNA against germline. V gave up 2 bases and J gave up 3 bases; unmatched junction bases: 8. CDR3 size: 18 residues. CDR1 is GEAIGNYY, CDR2 EKD, per germline. This CDR3 reads CACDKSTGGYWDTRQMFF. The CDR3 bases are TGTGCCTGTGACAAAAGTACCGGGGGATACTGGGACACCCGACAGATGTTTTTC.

This clone was detected many times. The chain has TRDV1 and TRDJ1; 7 bases match TRDD3. Per germline, CDR1 TSWWSYY and CDR2 QGS. This CDR3 spans 18 amino acids. The V and J ends lost 9 bases and 6 bases, in that order; junction bases with no gene match: 25. The CDR3 reads CALGSLGLGWGNRHKLIF. The CDR3 DNA reads as TGTGCTCTAGGATCCCTAGGCCTTGGGTGGGGGAACAGGCATAAACTCATCTTT.

As to this clone: The amino acid sequence in TCRdb belongs to a much larger clone and departs from this DNA's translation at residue 14, likely a sequencing read error; the sequence shown is translated from the DNA. No J gene was named, though the V gene is TRDV1; the table's D gene call, TRDD3, was not cross checked with the DNA. The length of the CDR3 is 16 residues. In germline, CDR1 is TSWWSYY, CDR2 QGS. CDR3 loop: CALGDPLTGYTDKPIF. Here the CDR3 DNA reads TGTGCTCTTGGGGACCCATTAACCGGGTACACCGATAAACCCATCTTT.

In this sample, this clone turned up a few times. The protein held in TCRdb is that of a much larger clone and does not match this DNA's translation at residue 19, likely because of a read error; the protein shown is translated from the DNA. CDR3 bases: TGTGCTCTTGGGGAACATTGCCCCTACGAGGTGTGGTATAAATCGGTCGATAAACCCATCTTT. Its protein is CALGEHCPYEVWYKSVDKPIF. No J gene call was made, and the V gene is TRDV1; the DNA was not compared with TRDD3, the D call given in the table. This CDR3 is 21 amino acids long. CDR1 TSWWSYY and CDR2 QGS come from the germline V gene.

This clone is medium-sized in the sample. The sample carries other DNA sequences with the same CDR3. The chain employs TRDV2 and TRDJ1, with 12 bases matching TRDD3. Trimming removed 3 bases from V and 7 bases from J; junction bases left unmatched: 26. The CDR3 spans 21 residues. The germline gives CDR1 GEAIGNYY, CDR2 EKD. The CDR3 loop is CACDRVSPTGGYPRGRGKLIF. The CDR3 region has the DNA TGTGCCTGTGACCGTGTTTCCCCCACTGGGGGATACCCGCGCGGACGAGGTAAACTCATCTTT.

This clone was seen many times. The chain has TRDV3 and TRDJ1, with TRDD3 matching 13 bases. TCRdb records no J gene; here it was assigned by comparing the DNA to germline. Germline values: CDR1 TVYSNPD, CDR2 GDNSRS (reference sequence). The CDR3 runs to 20 residues. Losses at the gene ends were 3 bases for V and 0 bases for J; bases not matched to a gene: 19. CDR3 region: CALTLFVLGDTGPYTDKLIF. CDR3 sequence (DNA): TGTGCCTTGACCCTTTTCGTACTGGGGGATACGGGTCCGTACACCGATAAACTCATCTTT.

In regard to this clone: With only one base between it and a far larger clone, this is likely a read error. Distinct nucleotide sequences in the sample also encode this CDR3. The J gene is TRDJ1, the V gene TRDV1, with unresolved D. The germline V gene encodes CDR1 TSWWSYY and CDR2 QGS. The CDR3 spans 17 residues. Trimming left V 4 bases short and J 5 bases short, with 23 bases between. This chain's CDR3 is CALGAPPSPRRTDKLIF. CDR3 coding DNA: TGTGCTCTTGGGGCTCCCCCGTCCCCAAGGAGGACTGATAAACTCATCTTT.